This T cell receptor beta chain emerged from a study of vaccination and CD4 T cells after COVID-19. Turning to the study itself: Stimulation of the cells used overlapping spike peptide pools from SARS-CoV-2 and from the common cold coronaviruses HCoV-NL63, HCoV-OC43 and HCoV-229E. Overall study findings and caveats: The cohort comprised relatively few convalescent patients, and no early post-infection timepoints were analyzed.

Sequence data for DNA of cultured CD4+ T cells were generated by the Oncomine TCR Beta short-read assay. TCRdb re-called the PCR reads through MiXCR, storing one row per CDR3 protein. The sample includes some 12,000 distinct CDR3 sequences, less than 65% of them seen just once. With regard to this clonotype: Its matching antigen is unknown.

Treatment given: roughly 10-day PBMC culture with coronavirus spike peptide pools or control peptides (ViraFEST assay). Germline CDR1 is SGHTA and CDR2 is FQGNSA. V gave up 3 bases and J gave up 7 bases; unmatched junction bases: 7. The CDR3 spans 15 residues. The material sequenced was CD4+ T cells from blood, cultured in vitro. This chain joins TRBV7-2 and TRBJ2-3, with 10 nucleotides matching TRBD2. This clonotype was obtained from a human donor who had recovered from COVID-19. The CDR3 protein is CASSLQAGGLHTQYF. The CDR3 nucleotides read TGTGCCAGCAGCTTGCAAGCGGGAGGGCTCCATACGCAGTATTTT. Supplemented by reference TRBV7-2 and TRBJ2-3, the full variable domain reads GAGVSQSPSNKVTEKGKDVELRCDPISGHTALYWYRQSLGQGLEFLIYFQGNSAPDKSGLPSDRFSAERTGGSVSTLTIQRTQQEDSAVYLCASSLQAGGLHTQYFGPGTRLTVL.